What follows are 6 T cell receptor beta chains derived from one specimen sequenced in a study of shared clonotypes between healthy human individuals. Data came from immunoSEQ multiplex PCR; TCRdb stores just in-frame clones and leaves some out. The sample consists of 1,100,000 or so clones, roughly 74% of them appearing once. Input material: memory CD4+ T cells from PBMCs. Sample subset: CD45RA-negative fraction. Source of these receptors: a young man in good health. Some clones in this sample may be carry-over from other donors' samples.

CDR3 sequence reads: CASSQDDGRPLGTEAFF. In nucleotides, the CDR3 is TGCGCCAGCAGCCAAGATGACGGCAGGCCCTTGGGCACTGAAGCTTTCTTT. The J gene is TRBJ1-1, the V gene TRBV4-3; D gene unclear. Germline CDR1 is LGHNA and CDR2 is YSLEER. This CDR3 comprises 17 residues. Trimming took 0 bases from V and 4 from J, leaving 18 bases between them.

V gene TRBV19 combines with J gene TRBJ2-1; TRBD2 might be the D (5 bases). CDR3 size: 14 residues. Trimming shortened V by 11 bases and J by 2 bases, and 16 bases separated the two germline ends. Germline CDR1 reads LNHDA; CDR2 reads SQIVND (reference sequence). The CDR3 here is CASIGVGPYNEQFF. Here the CDR3 DNA reads TGTGCCTCTATCGGGGTTGGGCCCTACAATGAGCAGTTCTTC. Looking up the rest from reference TRBV19 and TRBJ2-1 gives the full variable domain: DGGITQSPKYLFRKEGQNVTLSCEQNLNHDAMYWYRQDPGQGLRLIYYSQIVNDFQKGDIAEGYSVSREKKESFPLTVTSAQKNPTAFYLCASIGVGPYNEQFFGPGTRLTVL.

This clone appeared once. The chain recombines TRBV30 with TRBJ1-5; D is unresolved. The CDR3 is 15 residues long. V was trimmed by 4 bases and J by 7 bases, leaving 20 bases between them. Germline V CDR1 and CDR2: GTSNPN, SVGIG (reference sequence). CDR3 DNA sequence: TGTGCCTGGACTTCCCCGACTTGGATGGGCCAGCCCCAGCATTTT. Encoded protein: CAWTSPTWMGQPQHF.

Notes on this clone: With a much larger clone just one base away, this may be a read error. At the DNA level, this CDR3 is encoded by other sequences in the same sample as well. The V gene is TRBV28, the J gene TRBJ2-7, with D tentatively TRBD2 (6 bases). Germline-derived CDR1 and CDR2 are MDHEN and SYDVKM. V was trimmed by 4 bases and J by 3 bases, leaving 7 bases between them. The CDR3 runs 12 residues. The CDR3 here is CASSSGGYEQYF. The DNA for the CDR3 is TGTGCCAGCAGTTCCGGGGGCTACGAGCAGTACTTC.

With respect to this clone: The same CDR3 arises from other DNA sequences in this sample as well. The chain carries TRBV28 and TRBJ1-4; D remains ambiguous. This CDR3 comprises 13 residues. Between the trimmed V and J ends, which lost 3 bases and 8 bases, there was a span of 10 bases. Germline V gene lookup returns CDR1 MDHEN and CDR2 SYDVKM. CDR3 amino acids: CASSFPRGEKLFF. As DNA, the CDR3 is TGTGCCAGCAGTTTCCCCAGAGGGGAAAAACTGTTTTTT.

V gene TRBV18 combines with J gene TRBJ1-1; D not certain. V was pared by 2 bases and J by 1 base, with 5 bases between. CDR1 is KGHSH, CDR2 LQKENI, per germline. The CDR3 totals 13 residues. The CDR3 sequence: CASSPEENTEAFF. In DNA, the CDR3 is TGTGCCAGCTCACCAGAAGAGAACACTGAAGCTTTCTTT. The full variable domain, its missing parts supplied by reference TRBV18 and TRBJ1-1, is NAGVMQNPRHLVRRRGQEARLRCSPMKGHSHVYWYRQLPEEGLKFMVYLQKENIIDESGMPKERFSAEFPKEGPSILRIQQVVRGDSAAYFCASSPEENTEAFFGQGTRLTVV.